Listed here are 13 T cell receptor beta chains from one sample, sequenced in a study of T cells after yellow fever vaccination. TCRdb ran MiXCR on the 5' RACE reads and lists one entry per CDR3 protein. Of 250,000 or so distinct CDR3 sequences listed, about 3.5% are singletons. The input for sequencing was PBMCs, taken 15 days after the yellow fever booster vaccination. All receptors derive from a man younger than 30 who received the YFV17D yellow fever vaccine.

Many counts were recorded for this clonotype. The chain has TRBV12-3 or TRBV12-4 and TRBJ2-2; D call uncertain. Between the trimmed V and J ends, which lost 3 bases and 4 bases, there was a span of 6 bases. CDR3 length equals 13 residues. CDR3 nucleotide sequence: TGTGCCAGCAGTTTCAAGGGCACCGGGGAGCTGTTTTTT. It yields the protein CASSFKGTGELFF.

This clonotype came up many times. The chain recombines TRBV4-3 with TRBJ2-3; 12 positions agree with TRBD2. The junction had 6 bases not matched to a gene; V was cut back by 0 bases and J by 2 bases. This CDR3 region has 18 residues. Per germline, CDR1 LGHNA and CDR2 YSLEER. The CDR3 DNA reads TGCGCCAGCAGCCAAGAACAGACTAGCGGGGGAGCCACAGATACGCAGTATTTT. It encodes CASSQEQTSGGATDTQYF.

This clonotype has a count of ten or more. The chain joins TRBV12-5 to TRBJ2-5, with D possibly TRBD2 on 6 matching bases. Germline CDR1 LGHNT, CDR2 FRNRAP. The V gene lost 3 bases and the J gene lost 5 bases, with 16 bases spanning the gap. The CDR3 loop spans 15 amino acids. The CDR3: CASGFGDSTEETQYF. CDR3 DNA: TGTGCTAGTGGTTTCGGGGACTCAACCGAGGAGACCCAGTACTTC. The whole variable domain, remainder taken from reference TRBV12-5 and TRBJ2-5, is DARVTQTPRHKVTEMGQEVTMRCQPILGHNTVFWYRQTMMQGLELLAYFRNRAPLDDSGMPKDRFSAEMPDATLATLKIQPSEPRDSAVYFCASGFGDSTEETQYFGPGTRLLVL.

In this sample, this clonotype turned up many times. The chain combines TRBV5-1 with TRBJ2-3; D unclear. V was clipped by 6 bases and J by 0 bases, with 14 bases between them. Per germline, CDR1 SGHRS and CDR2 YFSETQ. This CDR3 has 15 amino acids. The CDR3 DNA is TGCGCCAGCATTTCTCGGTCTTCTAGCACAGATACGCAGTATTTT. It encodes CASISRSSSTDTQYF.

This clonotype was seen many times. J is TRBJ1-2 and V is TRBV10-3; TRBD1 aligns across 8 bases. Germline V gene lookup returns CDR1 ENHRY and CDR2 SYGVKD. Unmatched junction bases numbered 13, after V lost 5 bases and J lost 2 bases. This CDR3 comprises 17 residues. CDR3 sequence reads: CAISSGTGQLGNYGYTF. The CDR3 bases are TGTGCCATCAGTAGCGGGACAGGACAGCTGGGGAACTATGGCTACACCTTC.

There are many counts of this clonotype. The chain has TRBV2 and TRBJ1-2, with TRBD1 identical over 7 bases. Per the germline V gene, CDR1 is SNHLY and CDR2 is FYNNEI. V lost 7 bases to trimming and J lost 9 bases; unmatched junction nucleotides: 11. The length of the CDR3 is 13 residues. CDR3 region: CASKIDRAVSYTF. For the CDR3, the DNA is TGTGCCAGCAAGATTGACAGGGCGGTTAGCTACACCTTC.

This clonotype has a count of ten or more. The chain carries TRBV4-3 and TRBJ2-2; 10 bases fit TRBD1. CDR3 length equals 21 residues. V trimming: 0 bases; J trimming: 5 bases; junction bases outside the gene matches: 18. Germline V lookup: CDR1 LGHNA, CDR2 YSLEER. CDR3 in DNA: TGCGCCAGCAGCCAAGATCCAGTTTTGCCCGGGACAGGGGAGAGGACCGGGGAGCTGTTTTTT. It encodes CASSQDPVLPGTGERTGELFF.

This clonotype appeared many times. The gene calls are TRBV12-3 or TRBV12-4 and TRBJ2-5, with TRBD1 identical over 8 bases. The CDR3 length is 14 residues. Losses at the gene ends were 8 bases for V and 5 bases for J; bases not matched to a gene: 10. CDR3 amino acids: CASGLTGAGETQYF. In nucleotides, the CDR3 is TGTGCCAGCGGACTGACAGGGGCAGGGGAGACCCAGTACTTC.

This clonotype has a count of ten or more. This chain's CDR3 is CASAPGTGGYFEAFF. The CDR3 DNA reads as TGTGCCAGCGCCCCCGGGACAGGGGGCTACTTCGAAGCTTTCTTT. The chain has TRBV9 and TRBJ1-1, with 12 bases fitting TRBD1. This CDR3 region has 15 residues. The junction had 12 bases not matched to a gene; V was cut back by 7 bases and J by 8 bases. Germline CDR1 and CDR2: SGDLS and YYNGEE.

At least ten counts were recorded for this clonotype. The chain joins TRBV7-7 to TRBJ2-2; perhaps D is TRBD1 or TRBD2 (5 bases each). CDR3 length equals 14 residues. In germline, CDR1 is SSHAT, CDR2 FNYEAQ (reference sequence). Trimming cost V 5 bases and J 7 bases, with 14 bases left between them. CDR3 nucleotides: TGTGCCAGCAGCCCCTGGGGGAGTGACGGGGAGCTGTTTTTT. It codes for CASSPWGSDGELFF.

There are many counts of this clonotype. The gene calls are TRBV5-1 and TRBJ1-4, with 11 bases matching TRBD1. The CDR3 contains 16 residues. The germline gives CDR1 SGHRS, CDR2 YFSETQ. The trim removed 4 bases at V and 4 bases at J, leaving 6 bases unmatched. The CDR3 nucleotides read TGCGCCAGCAGCCGCGCCGGGACAGGGGGTAATGAAAAACTGTTTTTT. Encoded protein: CASSRAGTGGNEKLFF. The full variable domain, rest sourced from reference TRBV5-1 and TRBJ1-4, is KAGVTQTPRYLIKTRGQQVTLSCSPISGHRSVSWYQQTPGQGLQFLFEYFSETQRNKGNFPGRFSGRQFSNSRSEMNVSTLELGDSALYLCASSRAGTGGNEKLFFGSGTQLSVL.

Ten or more counts support this clonotype. V is TRBV20-1 and J is TRBJ1-6, with 7 bases identical to TRBD1. Germline CDR1 reads DFQATT; CDR2 reads SNEGSKA (reference sequence). V was clipped by 1 base and J by 5 bases; unmatched bases: 2. This CDR3 has 14 residues. As DNA, the CDR3 is TGCAGTGCTAGAGTAGGGACAGATAATTCACCCCTCCACTTT. This encodes CSARVGTDNSPLHF.

This clonotype was picked up many times. The chain joins TRBV6-2 or TRBV6-3 to TRBJ1-5, with TRBD1 as a possible D gene (5 bases). Trimming pared 6 bases from V and 8 bases from J, leaving 11 bases between. The germline V gene encodes CDR1 MNHEY and CDR2 SVGEGT. The CDR3 consists of 12 residues. CDR3 bases: TGTGCCAGCAGAACCCAGGGTAAGCCCCAGCATTTT. Translation: CASRTQGKPQHF.